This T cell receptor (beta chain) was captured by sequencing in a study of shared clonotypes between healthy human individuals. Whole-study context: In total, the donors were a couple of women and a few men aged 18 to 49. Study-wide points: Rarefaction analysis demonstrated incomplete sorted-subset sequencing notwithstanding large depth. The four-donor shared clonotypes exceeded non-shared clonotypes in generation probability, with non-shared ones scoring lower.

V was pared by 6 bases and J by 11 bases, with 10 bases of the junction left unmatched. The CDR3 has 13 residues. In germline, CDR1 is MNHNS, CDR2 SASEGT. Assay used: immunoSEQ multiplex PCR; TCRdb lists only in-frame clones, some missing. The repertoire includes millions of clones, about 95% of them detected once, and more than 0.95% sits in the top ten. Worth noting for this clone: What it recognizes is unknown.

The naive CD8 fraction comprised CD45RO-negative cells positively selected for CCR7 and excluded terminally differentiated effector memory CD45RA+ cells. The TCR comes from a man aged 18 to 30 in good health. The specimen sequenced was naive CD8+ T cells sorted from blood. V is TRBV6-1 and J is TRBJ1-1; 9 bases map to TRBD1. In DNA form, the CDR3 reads TGTGCCAGCAGAGGTACAGGGGGCGCCGAGGCTTTCTTT. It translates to CASRGTGGAEAFF.